The following is a T cell receptor (beta chain) sequence with its context. Antigen unknown. This sample was taken from a study of cytomegalovirus exposure and HLA in healthy donors. General study points: Presence/absence analyses rested on an assumption that sequencing depth was roughly uniform across donors.

PCR involved 60 Vbeta and 13 Jbeta primers. TCRdb's table, derived via immunoSEQ multiplex PCR, lists solely in-frame clones and lacks some. This sample carries about 95,000 clones, about four fifths of them seen once, and the ten largest clones take less than 5%. This CDR3 comprises 15 residues. V was clipped by 6 bases and J by 4 bases, with 17 bases between them. The V gene's germline CDR1 is SNHLY and CDR2 FYNNEI. V usage is TRBV2 and J usage is TRBJ2-3, with D unclear. The sequenced sample was PBMCs. This receptor was taken from a woman between 40 and 55 years old in good health and CMV-seronegative. CDR3 DNA: TGTGCCAGCAGACTGTATGTGGTAGTCCCAGATACGCAGTATTTT. This codes for CASRLYVVVPDTQYF.